Shown below are 9 T cell receptor beta chains from a single sample sequenced in a study of T cell clusters in autoimmune cytopenias. TRB amplification used approximately 0.25 ug of peripheral blood genomic DNA. TRB was amplified by touch-down multiplex PCR, primer pools A and B combined. Following a re-call of the multiplex PCR reads, TCRdb has one entry per CDR3 protein and lacks DNA. This sample's table has 5,500 to 8,000 distinct CDR3 sequences. Material: peripheral blood. The receptors were gathered from a human donor with an autoimmune cytopenia or autoimmune hepatitis (not recorded which).

V is TRBV7-3 and J is TRBJ1-2; as DNA is missing, the TRBD1 call by TCRdb cannot be tested. This CDR3 region has 14 residues. CDR1 SGHTA and CDR2 FQGTGA come from the germline V gene. The chain's CDR3 is CASSYRGRGDGYTF. Based on the CDR3 plus reference TRBV7-3 and TRBJ1-2, the full variable domain is GAGVSQTPSNKVTEKGKYVELRCDPISGHTALYWYRQSLGQGPEFLIYFQGTGAADDSGLPNDRFFAVRPEGSVSTLKIQRTERGDSAVYLCASSYRGRGDGYTFGSGTRLTVV.

The chain carries TRBV6-5 and TRBJ2-7; TCRdb's D call of TRBD1 is untestable without DNA. The CDR3 covers 12 residues. Germline-derived CDR1 and CDR2 are MNHEY and SVGAGI. The chain's CDR3 is CASSKKGDEQYF.

The rearrangement links TRBV6-1 to TRBJ1-2; the D call from TCRdb, TRBD1, cannot be confirmed without DNA. CDR1 is MNHNS and CDR2 is SASEGT in the germline V gene. This CDR3 has 14 amino acids. The CDR3 loop is CASSGQISWGGYTF.

This clonotype shows up as medium-sized by frequency. The chain carries TRBV30 and TRBJ2-3. Germline V lookup: CDR1 GTSNPN, CDR2 SVGIG (reference sequence). The CDR3 is 11 residues long. This CDR3 reads CAWSGGDTQYF.

V gene TRBV7-9 combines with J gene TRBJ1-1; TCRdb reports TRBD1, a call that lacks DNA to check it against. CDR3 length equals 13 residues. CDR1 and CDR2 from the germline V gene are SEHNR and FQNEAQ (reference sequence). The CDR3 spells CASSLSPAGDAFF.

According to its frequency, this clonotype is medium-sized. The chain is built from TRBV12-3 or TRBV12-4 and TRBJ2-1; the D call from TCRdb, TRBD1, cannot be confirmed without DNA. This CDR3 has 14 residues. CDR3 sequence reads: CASSSGTTYNEQFF.

V usage is TRBV5-1 and J usage is TRBJ2-1. Germline CDR1 SGHRS, CDR2 YFSETQ. This CDR3 is built from 14 residues. The CDR3 spells CASSLRQSYNEQFF.

This chain links TRBV5-4 with TRBJ2-7; TCRdb calls TRBD1, which cannot be checked without DNA. The CDR3 length is 15 residues. Germline V lookup: CDR1 SGHNT, CDR2 YYREEE (reference sequence). The CDR3 spells CASSKDGMHSYEQYF.

Its frequency marks this clonotype as medium-sized. V gene TRBV27 combines with J gene TRBJ2-1; the TCRdb D gene call, TRBD1, has no DNA to confirm it. This CDR3 region has 13 residues. Germline values: CDR1 MNHEY, CDR2 SMNVEV (reference sequence). The CDR3 protein is CASSEYRGAEQFF.